A selection of T cell receptor beta chains follows, all from one sample in a study of cytomegalovirus exposure and HLA in healthy donors. TCRdb's copy holds only in-frame clones and misses some; the assay was immunoSEQ multiplex PCR. The top ten hold 7% of the sample, which has about 150,000 clones, about 75% seen once. Sequencing was carried out using PBMCs. These receptors all come from a man aged 25 to 40 in good health and CMV-seronegative. Both conserved end residues are part of each CDR3. A D gene is named only where the DNA matches it firmly. Expanded clones are given a class, and other clones once, few, many or no size at all.

abundance	j_gene	d_gene	v_gene	CDR3aa	CDR3nt
NA	TRBJ2-2	TRBD2	TRBV28	CASSESGLAGKSGELFF	TGTGCCAGCAGTGAATCGGGGCTAGCGGGAAAGTCCGGGGAGCTGTTTTTT
NA	TRBJ2-3	NA	TRBV9	CASSPGLDTQYF	TGTGCCAGCAGCCCGGGTTTAGATACGCAGTATTTT
NA	TRBJ1-2	NA	TRBV18	CASSLLGANYGYTF	TGTGCCAGCTCACTTCTGGGAGCTAACTATGGCTACACCTTC
NA	TRBJ2-7	TRBD1	TRBV6-5	CASRYGQGTPTRQYF	TGTGCCAGCCGATACGGACAGGGAACTCCTACGAGGCAGTACTTC
NA	TRBJ2-3	NA	TRBV6-5	CASSYKGFTDTQYF	TGTGCCAGCAGTTACAAGGGGTTCACAGATACGCAGTATTTT
once	TRBJ2-1	NA	TRBV28	CASSLFSTSEQFF	TGTGCCAGCAGCCTCTTCTCGACTAGTGAGCAGTTCTTC
few	TRBJ2-7	NA	TRBV13	CASSPLTRPGEQYF	TGTGCCAGCAGCCCCCTGACTCGTCCCGGCGAGCAGTACTTC
NA	TRBJ2-1	TRBD1	TRBV19	CASSIDLAGGGEQFF	TGTGCCAGTAGTATAGATCTGGCAGGGGGCGGTGAGCAGTTCTTC
NA	TRBJ2-5	TRBD2	TRBV7-9	CASSRTLGGTQETQYF	TGTGCCAGCAGCCGAACACTGGGGGGGACTCAAGAGACCCAGTACTTC
NA	TRBJ2-7	TRBD2	TRBV6-6	CASSQGLAGSGGEQYF	TGTGCCAGTTCACAGGGACTAGCGGGGTCTGGAGGCGAGCAGTACTTC
NA	TRBJ1-1	NA	TRBV9	CASSDQADTEAFF	TGTGCCAGCAGCGACCAGGCCGACACTGAAGCTTTCTTT
few	TRBJ2-7	NA	TRBV29-1	CSVATVDSYEQYF	TGCAGCGTTGCGACAGTTGACTCCTACGAGCAGTACTTC
NA	TRBJ2-5	NA	TRBV5-4	CASSRTGEETQYF	TGTGCCAGCAGCCGGACGGGGGAGGAGACCCAGTACTTC
NA	TRBJ2-7	NA	TRBV9	CASSVEGESSYEQYF	TGTGCCAGCAGCGTAGAGGGGGAAAGCTCCTACGAGCAGTACTTC
once	TRBJ2-3	NA	TRBV29-1	CSVEAGLGDTQYF	TGCAGCGTTGAGGCAGGGCTGGGTGATACGCAGTATTTT
NA	TRBJ2-3	TRBD1	TRBV10-3	CAISGTGGSTDTQYF	TGTGCCATCAGCGGGACAGGGGGTAGCACAGATACGCAGTATTTT
NA	TRBJ2-7	NA	TRBV6-1	CASPGLKTNEQYF	TGTGCCAGCCCTGGACTCAAAACAAACGAGCAGTACTTC
once	TRBJ2-3	NA	TRBV28	CASSYGGRSTDTQYF	TGTGCCAGCAGTTACGGCGGCAGAAGCACAGATACGCAGTATTTT
NA	TRBJ1-2	NA	TRBV10-3	CAISESPPGYTF	TGTGCCATCAGTGAGAGCCCCCCGGGCTACACCTTC
NA	TRBJ1-5	NA	TRBV30	CAWSVLGAQPQHF	TGCGCCTGGAGTGTACTGGGGGCCCAGCCCCAGCATTTT
NA	TRBJ2-7	TRBD2	TRBV5-1	CASSSGLVYEQYF	TGCGCCAGCAGCTCAGGACTAGTCTACGAGCAGTACTTC
NA	TRBJ1-1	NA	TRBV7-9	CASSLPREGTEAFF	TGTGCCAGCAGCTTACCCCGGGAGGGCACTGAAGCTTTCTTT
NA	TRBJ1-1	TRBD1	TRBV7-7	CASSRLDLTGGTEAFF	TGTGCTAGCAGCCGACTTGACCTTACAGGGGGCACTGAAGCTTTCTTT
NA	TRBJ2-1	NA	TRBV5-1	CASSLGGINEQFF	TGCGCCAGCAGCTTGGGAGGGATCAATGAGCAGTTCTTC
NA	TRBJ2-1	NA	TRBV5-1	CASRPDYNEQFF	TGCGCCAGCAGGCCAGACTACAATGAGCAGTTCTTC
NA	TRBJ1-3	NA	TRBV6-6	CASTSGNTIYF	TGTGCCAGCACTTCTGGAAACACCATATATTTT
NA	TRBJ2-2	TRBD1	TRBV27	CASADRGNTGELFF	TGTGCCAGCGCGGACAGGGGGAACACCGGGGAGCTGTTTTTT
NA	TRBJ2-2	NA	TRBV5-1	CARTPRVNTGELFF	TGCGCCAGAACCCCCAGGGTCAACACCGGGGAGCTGTTTTTT
NA	TRBJ2-3	TRBD2	TRBV7-2	CASSFPKREIITDTQYF	TGTGCCAGCAGCTTCCCGAAGCGGGAGATCATCACAGATACGCAGTATTTT
NA	TRBJ2-3	NA	TRBV28	CASRTIRSTDTQYF	TGTGCCAGCAGGACAATTCGCAGCACAGATACGCAGTATTTT
once	TRBJ2-3	NA	TRBV27	CASSPHRVPPDTQYF	TGTGCCAGCAGTCCTCACAGGGTGCCCCCAGATACGCAGTATTTT
NA	TRBJ2-1	NA	TRBV4-2	CASSLFNGAYNEQFF	TGTGCCAGCAGCCTCTTCAATGGAGCCTACAATGAGCAGTTCTTC
NA	TRBJ2-3	NA	TRBV5-1	CASRDFDSTDTQYF	TGCGCCAGCAGGGACTTCGATAGCACAGATACGCAGTATTTT
few	TRBJ1-2	TRBD1	TRBV4-2	CASSEHDGTANYGYTF	TGTGCCAGCAGCGAACACGACGGGACAGCTAACTATGGCTACACCTTC
NA	TRBJ2-5	TRBD2	TRBV28	CASSFLAGGFGETQYF	TGTGCCAGCAGTTTCTTAGCGGGAGGGTTCGGGGAGACCCAGTACTTC
NA	TRBJ2-7	TRBD1	TRBV6-1	CASSEGQGWEQYF	TGTGCCAGCAGTGAAGGACAGGGATGGGAGCAGTACTTC
NA	TRBJ2-7	NA	TRBV28	CASSSPGISYEQYF	TGTGCCAGCAGCTCGCCAGGGATTAGTTACGAGCAGTACTTC
NA	TRBJ2-1	TRBD2	TRBV11-2	CASSSLPVGLAGEVGEQFF	TGTGCCAGCAGCTCCCTCCCGGTAGGGCTAGCGGGGGAGGTGGGTGAGCAGTTCTTC
few	TRBJ1-5	TRBD1	TRBV7-6	CASSPRQGGLRNQPQHF	TGTGCCAGCAGCCCAAGACAGGGGGGTTTAAGGAATCAGCCCCAGCATTTT
NA	TRBJ2-5	NA	TRBV28	CASSSNEETQYF	TGTGCCAGCAGTTCCAATGAGGAGACCCAGTACTTC
NA	TRBJ2-7	NA	TRBV5-1	CASSPASLALEQYF	TGCGCCAGCAGTCCAGCGTCCCTGGCCCTCGAGCAGTACTTC
few	TRBJ2-3	TRBD2	TRBV29-1	CSVEGTGLAEGTDTQYF	TGCAGCGTTGAAGGGACAGGACTAGCGGAGGGCACAGATACGCAGTATTTT
NA	TRBJ2-7	TRBD2	TRBV5-1	CASSLTSGSYEQYF	TGCGCCAGCAGCTTGACGAGCGGGAGCTACGAGCAGTACTTC
NA	TRBJ1-5	TRBD1	TRBV19	CASSRGQGVWPQHF	TGTGCCAGTAGCCGTGGACAGGGTGTATGGCCCCAGCATTTT
few	TRBJ1-1	TRBD1	TRBV19	CASSWGQSVTEAFF	TGTGCCAGTAGTTGGGGACAGTCGGTTACCGAAGCTTTCTTT
NA	TRBJ2-5	TRBD2	TRBV7-9	CASSLGLAQETQYF	TGTGCCAGCAGCTTGGGACTAGCCCAAGAGACCCAGTACTTC
NA	TRBJ1-4	TRBD1	TRBV30	CAWSPGQGATNEKLFF	TGTGCCTGGAGTCCAGGACAGGGGGCAACTAATGAAAAACTGTTTTTT
once	TRBJ2-1	TRBD2	TRBV29-1	CSVRLANNEQFF	TGCAGCGTACGACTAGCCAACAATGAGCAGTTCTTC
NA	TRBJ2-1	NA	TRBV27	CASSLKGSGSYNEQFF	TGTGCCAGCAGTTTAAAAGGTAGCGGCTCCTACAATGAGCAGTTCTTC